The clone carrying this TCR beta chain was detected only once. Time point noted: baseline, week 1 (first vaccination visit). Treatment: pre-vaccination baseline after standard-of-care therapy. Donors' newly diagnosed IDH1-mutant WHO grade 3 or 4 astrocytomas lacked nuclear ATRX. The source of the sample is a study of a mutant IDH1 vaccine in newly diagnosed glioma. Study at large: Most had both radiotherapy and temozolomide beforehand; others had only one.

TCRdb's copy holds only in-frame clones and misses some; the assay was immunoSEQ multiplex PCR. The table records tens of thousands of clones, approximately 93% of them present only once. From germline, CDR1 is SGHVS and CDR2 FQNEAQ. The CDR3 covers 15 residues. V lost 1 base to trimming and J lost 0 bases, with 7 bases between them. This receptor was identified in a middle-aged man with glioma. The chain is built from TRBV7-8 and TRBJ1-3; the D is unclear. This material consisted of PBMCs, taken from a glioma patient treated with radiotherapy, temozolomide or both. Written as DNA, the CDR3 is TGTGCCAGCAGCTTAGAATCCAGCTCTGGAAACACCATATATTTT. Amino acids: CASSLESSSGNTIYF.